The 28 T cell receptor beta chains in this list originate from one sample, sequenced in a study of T cell repertoires in cytomegalovirus infection. TCRdb called the reads again in MiXCR, with one record for every CDR3 protein. The table shows hundreds of thousands of distinct CDR3 sequences, with 24% occurring only once. Sequenced: CD8+ T cells from PBMCs. These receptors all come from a human donor in good health (CMV status not recorded). Some clones in this sample may be carry-over from other donors' samples.

The chain has TRBV27 and TRBJ2-3; 15 bases map to TRBD2. The germline gives CDR1 MNHEY, CDR2 SMNVEV (reference sequence). The CDR3 totals 15 residues. After removal of 5 bases from V and 11 bases from J, the junction contained 8 bases not matched to a gene. The CDR3 sequence is CASSPGLAGGGMQYF. DNA for the CDR3: TGTGCCAGCAGTCCCGGACTAGCGGGGGGGGGAATGCAGTATTTT.

This clonotype was recorded many times. CDR3 nucleotide sequence: TGTGCCAGTAGTATAAGGGGTGGCAATCAGCCCCAGCATTTT. This translates into CASSIRGGNQPQHF. The J gene is TRBJ1-5, the V gene TRBV19, with D perhaps TRBD1 (5 bases). The ends were cut back, 2 bases at V and 2 bases at J, with 7 bases in the middle. The CDR3 runs to 14 residues. Germline CDR1 is LNHDA and CDR2 is SQIVND (reference sequence). Based on the CDR3 plus reference TRBV19 and TRBJ1-5, the full variable domain is DGGITQSPKYLFRKEGQNVTLSCEQNLNHDAMYWYRQDPGQGLRLIYYSQIVNDFQKGDIAEGYSVSREKKESFPLTVTSAQKNPTAFYLCASSIRGGNQPQHFGDGTRLSIL.

This clonotype was seen repeatedly, ten times or more. The J gene is TRBJ2-1, the V gene TRBV6-1; 8 bases align to TRBD1. This CDR3 is 15 amino acids long. Germline-derived CDR1 and CDR2 are MNHNS and SASEGT. The V gene end was trimmed by 4 bases and the J gene end by 2 bases; junction bases not matched to a gene: 4. CDR3 nucleotides: TGTGCCAGCAGTGGGGCGGGACAGGCCTACAATGAGCAGTTCTTC. This encodes CASSGAGQAYNEQFF.

The chain is built from TRBV28 and TRBJ1-2; D is unresolved. Trimming removed 10 bases at V and 7 bases at J, with 7 bases between. Germline V lookup: CDR1 MDHEN, CDR2 SYDVKM. This CDR3 is 9 amino acids long. CDR3 coding DNA: TGTGCCACCCAACCTGGCTACACCTTC. This encodes CATQPGYTF.

The genes are TRBV20-1 and TRBJ2-3; 9 bases fit TRBD1. The V segment lost 6 bases and the J segment 4 bases; nucleotides outside the gene matches: 14. The CDR3 contains 16 residues. Per germline, CDR1 DFQATT and CDR2 SNEGSKA (reference sequence). The CDR3 coding sequence is TGCAGTGCAGACGGGGACAGGGATGAGAAGGCAGATACGCAGTATTTT. Amino acids: CSADGDRDEKADTQYF.

The rearrangement uses TRBV7-6 and TRBJ1-2; TRBD1 is a possible D gene (6 bases). Trimming left V 5 bases short and J 11 bases short, with 12 bases between. Germline V lookup: CDR1 SGHVS, CDR2 FNYEAQ. The CDR3 has 11 residues. The CDR3 loop reads CASSRRGAYTF. The CDR3 DNA reads as TGTGCCAGCAGCCGCCGGGGGGCTTACACCTTC. Drawing the rest from reference TRBV7-6 and TRBJ1-2, the complete variable domain is GAGVSQSPRYKVTKRGQDVALRCDPISGHVSLYWYRQALGQGPEFLTYFNYEAQQDKSGLPNDRFSAERPEGSISTLTIQRTEQRDSAMYRCASSRRGAYTFGSGTRLTVV.

V usage is TRBV12-3 or TRBV12-4 and J usage is TRBJ2-7, with 11 bases lining up with TRBD1. The ends lost 4 bases at V and 4 bases at J; junction bases unmatched: 6. The CDR3 sequence is 15 residues long. The CDR3 is CASSWGQGVFYEQYF. As DNA, the CDR3 is TGTGCCAGCAGTTGGGGACAGGGGGTATTTTACGAGCAGTACTTC.

The chain joins TRBV28 to TRBJ2-3; D may correspond to TRBD1 or TRBD2 (6 bases each). V was trimmed by 1 base and J by 7 bases, leaving 15 bases between them. The CDR3 is 15 amino acids. The germline V gene has CDR1 MDHEN and CDR2 SYDVKM. This chain's CDR3 is CASSLYRQGRNTQYF. The CDR3 coding sequence is TGTGCCAGCAGTTTATATCGGCAGGGGAGGAATACGCAGTATTTT.

The chain joins TRBV6-2 or TRBV6-3 to TRBJ2-3, with a weak D call TRBD2 (5 bases). The germline CDR1 and CDR2 sequences are MNHEY and SVGEGT. Deletions cut 8 bases from V and 0 bases from J, with 6 bases between. This CDR3 comprises 12 residues. CDR3 region: CASWTSTDTQYF. The CDR3 DNA reads TGTGCCAGCTGGACTAGCACAGATACGCAGTATTTT.

The V and J genes are TRBV27 and TRBJ1-4, with D perhaps TRBD1 (5 bases). Trimming left V 5 bases short and J 14 bases short, with 12 bases between. Germline V lookup: CDR1 MNHEY, CDR2 SMNVEV (reference sequence). The CDR3 covers 11 residues. In DNA, the CDR3 is TGTGCCAGCAGTGGACGGTCAGGGCTGTTTTTT. The encoded protein is CASSGRSGLFF.

The chain joins TRBV19 to TRBJ2-2; D is unclear. Trimming took 3 bases from V and 0 from J, leaving 8 bases between them. Germline V gene lookup returns CDR1 LNHDA and CDR2 SQIVND (reference sequence). The CDR3 covers 15 residues. The CDR3 DNA sequence: TGTGCCAGTAGTATCTCGCTTACGAACACCGGGGAGCTGTTTTTT. Protein: CASSISLTNTGELFF.

A remark on this clonotype: A single base separates this from a much larger clone, so it may be a read error. The chain recombines TRBV27 with TRBJ1-1, with unresolved D. CDR1 is MNHEY and CDR2 is SMNVEV in the germline V gene (reference sequence). The CDR3 loop spans 13 amino acids. V gave up 6 bases and J gave up 0 bases, with 8 bases separating them. CDR3 coding DNA: TGTGCCAGCAGAAACAACGTGAACACTGAAGCTTTCTTT. It is translated as CASRNNVNTEAFF.

This clonotype appeared a few times. The chain employs TRBV14 and TRBJ2-7; TRBD1 matches at 10 bases. V gave up 1 base and J gave up 7 bases; unmatched junction bases: 19. This CDR3 contains 19 residues. The germline V gene encodes CDR1 SGHDN and CDR2 FVKESK. CDR3 sequence (DNA): TGTGCCAGCAGCCAAGGTGGCGGCCGGGACAGGGGTTTCCCGAGGGAGCAGTACGTC. This translates into CASSQGGGRDRGFPREQYV.

The CDR3 spells CATSRSILQDVINTEAFF. The CDR3 nucleotides are TGTGCCACCAGCAGGTCTATATTACAGGACGTGATTAACACTGAAGCTTTCTTT. The chain carries TRBV15 and TRBJ1-1, with D possibly matching TRBD1 (5 bases). Per germline, CDR1 LNHNV and CDR2 YYDKDF (reference sequence). Trimming took 3 bases from V and 2 from J, leaving 22 bases between them. This CDR3 has 18 residues.

The V and J genes are TRBV13 and TRBJ1-3, with a possible D match to TRBD1 (5 bases). In germline, CDR1 is PRHDT, CDR2 FYEKMQ (reference sequence). Trimming removed 1 base from V and 4 bases from J, with 8 bases in between. There are 14 residues in the CDR3. The CDR3 reads CASSLEGPGNTIYF. CDR3 sequence (DNA): TGTGCCAGCAGCTTAGAGGGGCCCGGAAACACCATATATTTT. Variable domain in full (rest from reference TRBV13 and TRBJ1-3): AAGVIQSPRHLIKEKRETATLKCYPIPRHDTVYWYQQGPGQDPQFLISFYEKMQSDKGSIPDRFSAQQFSDYHSELNMSSLELGDSALYFCASSLEGPGNTIYFGEGSWLTVV.

The rearrangement links TRBV29-1 to TRBJ1-1; D remains unclear. The V gene's germline CDR1 is SQVTM and CDR2 ANQGSEA. This CDR3 has 17 residues. Trimming removed 0 bases from V and 0 bases from J, with 17 bases in between. CDR3 sequence: CSVEDRAVSPVNTEAFF. CDR3 bases: TGCAGCGTTGAAGATCGCGCCGTCAGCCCAGTGAACACTGAAGCTTTCTTT.

This clonotype was seen more than once but under ten times. CDR3 loop: CSVAGGLSETQYF. Here the CDR3 DNA reads TGCAGCGTTGCCGGGGGACTATCGGAGACCCAGTACTTC. The V gene is TRBV29-1, the J gene TRBJ2-5; 7 bases line up with TRBD2. Unmatched junction bases numbered 7, after V lost 4 bases and J lost 5 bases. The CDR3 has 13 amino acids. Germline CDR1 is SQVTM and CDR2 is ANQGSEA.

The sample holds a few counts of this clonotype. In DNA, the CDR3 is TGTGCCAGCAGCCAAGAATTCTTGTCCCGCGAGCAGTACTTC. This encodes CASSQEFLSREQYF. The gene calls are TRBV14 and TRBJ2-7; D is unresolved. V was trimmed by 0 bases and J by 6 bases, leaving 12 bases between them. The CDR3 spans 14 residues. CDR1 is SGHDN, CDR2 FVKESK, per germline.

This clonotype has at least ten counts. This sequence joins TRBV19 and TRBJ2-1; 7 bases align to TRBD2. This CDR3 has 12 amino acids. Germline V CDR1 and CDR2: LNHDA, SQIVND (reference sequence). V gave up 7 bases and J gave up 4 bases; unmatched junction bases: 1. CDR3 loop: CASTSGYNEQFF. The CDR3 nucleotides read TGTGCCAGTACTAGCGGTTACAATGAGCAGTTCTTC.

This clonotype was counted between two and nine times. V is TRBV20-1 and J is TRBJ2-3, with 7 nucleotides matching TRBD1. This CDR3 has 13 amino acids. The trim removed 3 bases at V and 2 bases at J, leaving 2 bases unmatched. The germline CDR1 and CDR2 sequences are DFQATT and SNEGSKA (reference sequence). In nucleotides, the CDR3 is TGCAGTGCTAGGGACAGGTTCACAGATACGCAGTATTTT. This sequence encodes CSARDRFTDTQYF.

V gene TRBV29-1 combines with J gene TRBJ2-7, with 9 bases fitting TRBD2. Germline V lookup: CDR1 SQVTM, CDR2 ANQGSEA. The CDR3 covers 16 residues. The V segment lost 1 base and the J segment 0 bases; nucleotides outside the gene matches: 7. The CDR3 DNA reads as TGCAGCGTTGAAGTCAGACTAGCGGTCAGCTCCTACGAGCAGTACTTC. As protein: CSVEVRLAVSSYEQYF.

This clonotype was found once. V usage is TRBV28 and J usage is TRBJ2-1; D gene uncertain. The CDR3 is 13 residues long. CDR1 is MDHEN and CDR2 is SYDVKM in the germline V gene. The ends were cut back, 3 bases at V and 6 bases at J, with 9 bases in the middle. The CDR3 loop reads CASSFSIANEQFF. The DNA for the CDR3 is TGTGCCAGCAGTTTTTCGATCGCCAATGAGCAGTTCTTC.

Only a few counts were recorded for this clonotype. The chain has TRBV7-2 and TRBJ2-7, with D possibly being TRBD1 (5 bases). Germline lookup yields CDR1 SGHTA and CDR2 FQGNSA. The CDR3 length is 13 residues. Trimming shortened V by 5 bases and J by 5 bases, and 13 bases separated the two germline ends. CDR3 nucleotides: TGTGCCAGCAGCCGCCTATGGGGCAACGAGCAGTACGTC. It specifies CASSRLWGNEQYV.

This clonotype has only a few counts. The V gene is TRBV7-2, the J gene TRBJ2-2, with D unclear. The CDR3 contains 13 residues. V dropped 5 bases and J dropped 8 bases, with 12 bases sitting between them. Germline CDR1 SGHTA, CDR2 FQGNSA. CDR3 sequence reads: CASSAAHGGELFF. In DNA form, the CDR3 reads TGTGCCAGCAGCGCCGCCCACGGGGGGGAGCTGTTTTTT.

The chain joins TRBV7-6 to TRBJ1-4, with 8 bases fitting TRBD1. The germline V gene has CDR1 SGHVS and CDR2 FNYEAQ. V shed 5 bases and J 8 bases; nucleotides not matched to a gene: 13. This CDR3 has 16 amino acids. The CDR3 DNA follows: TGTGCCAGCAGCCCAACCCCCGGGACAGGAAGAGAAAAACTGTTTTTT. Translated: CASSPTPGTGREKLFF.

The chain has TRBV29-1 and TRBJ2-1; TRBD1 matches 7 bases. Germline CDR1 and CDR2: SQVTM and ANQGSEA. J gave up 4 bases and V 6 bases, and 6 bases lay outside the gene matches. There are 13 residues in the CDR3. The CDR3 sequence is CSVSTGVYNEQFF. CDR3 bases: TGCAGCGTCTCAACAGGGGTGTACAATGAGCAGTTCTTC.

This clonotype occurred a few times. The chain couples TRBV19 to TRBJ2-6, with D unclear. Germline V gives CDR1 LNHDA, CDR2 SQIVND (reference sequence). The CDR3 is made up of 15 amino acids. The V end lost 7 bases, the J end lost 4 bases, and 14 bases lay between the germline ends. CDR3 nucleotide sequence: TGTGCCAGTACCTCTTGGTCCGCGGGGGCCAACGTCCTGACTTTC. The encoded protein is CASTSWSAGANVLTF. Looking up the rest from reference TRBV19 and TRBJ2-6 gives the full variable domain: DGGITQSPKYLFRKEGQNVTLSCEQNLNHDAMYWYRQDPGQGLRLIYYSQIVNDFQKGDIAEGYSVSREKKESFPLTVTSAQKNPTAFYLCASTSWSAGANVLTFGAGSRLTVL.

V gene TRBV28 combines with J gene TRBJ1-2, with a tentative D call TRBD1 (6 bases). V lost 6 bases and J 3 bases, leaving 17 bases between the germline ends. This CDR3 spans 15 amino acids. Germline V lookup: CDR1 MDHEN, CDR2 SYDVKM. The CDR3 DNA is TGTGCCAGCAGCCCCCGAACAGGGACCCACTATGGCTACACCTTC. Amino acid sequence: CASSPRTGTHYGYTF.